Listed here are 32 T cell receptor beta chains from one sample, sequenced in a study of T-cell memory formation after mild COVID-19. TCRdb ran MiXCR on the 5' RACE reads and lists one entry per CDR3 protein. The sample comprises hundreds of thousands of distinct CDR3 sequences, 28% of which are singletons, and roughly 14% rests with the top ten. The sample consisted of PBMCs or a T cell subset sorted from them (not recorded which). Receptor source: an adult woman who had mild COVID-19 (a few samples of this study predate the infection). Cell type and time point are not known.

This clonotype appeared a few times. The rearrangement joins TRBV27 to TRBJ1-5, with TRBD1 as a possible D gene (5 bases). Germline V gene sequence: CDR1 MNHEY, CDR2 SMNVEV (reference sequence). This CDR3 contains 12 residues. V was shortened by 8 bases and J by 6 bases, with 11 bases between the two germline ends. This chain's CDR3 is CASAGGGQPQHF. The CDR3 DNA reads TGTGCCAGCGCCGGGGGGGGTCAGCCCCAGCATTTT.

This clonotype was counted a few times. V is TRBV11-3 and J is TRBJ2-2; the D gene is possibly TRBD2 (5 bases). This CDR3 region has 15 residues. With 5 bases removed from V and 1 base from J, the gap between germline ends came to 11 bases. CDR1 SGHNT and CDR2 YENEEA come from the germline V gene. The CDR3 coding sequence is TGTGCCAGCAGCCCGGAGGTGCGGAACACCGGGGAGCTGTTTTTT. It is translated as CASSPEVRNTGELFF.

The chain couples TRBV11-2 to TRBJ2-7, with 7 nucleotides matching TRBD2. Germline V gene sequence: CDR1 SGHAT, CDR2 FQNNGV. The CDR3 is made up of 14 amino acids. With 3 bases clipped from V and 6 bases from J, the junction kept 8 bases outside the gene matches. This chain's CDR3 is CASSFRAGVSEQYF. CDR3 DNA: TGTGCCAGCAGCTTTCGTGCGGGAGTATCCGAGCAGTACTTC.

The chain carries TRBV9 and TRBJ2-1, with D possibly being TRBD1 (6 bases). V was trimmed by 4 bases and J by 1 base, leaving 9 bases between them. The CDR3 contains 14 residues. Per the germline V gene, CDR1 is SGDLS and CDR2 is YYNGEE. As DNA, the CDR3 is TGTGCCAGCAGCTCAGGGACATCCTACAATGAGCAGTTCTTC. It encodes CASSSGTSYNEQFF.

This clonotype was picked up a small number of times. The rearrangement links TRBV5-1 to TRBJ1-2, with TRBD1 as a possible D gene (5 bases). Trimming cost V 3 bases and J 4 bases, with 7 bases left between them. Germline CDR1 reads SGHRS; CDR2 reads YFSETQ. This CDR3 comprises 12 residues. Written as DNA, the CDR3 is TGCGCCAGCAGCTCCGACAGCTATGGCTACACCTTC. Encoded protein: CASSSDSYGYTF.

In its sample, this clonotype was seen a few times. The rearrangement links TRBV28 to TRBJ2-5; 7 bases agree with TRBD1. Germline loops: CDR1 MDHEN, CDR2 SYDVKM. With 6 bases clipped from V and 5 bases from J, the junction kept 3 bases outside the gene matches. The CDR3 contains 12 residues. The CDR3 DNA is TGTGCCAGCAGCGCCAGGGGGGAGACCCAGTACTTC. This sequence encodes CASSARGETQYF.

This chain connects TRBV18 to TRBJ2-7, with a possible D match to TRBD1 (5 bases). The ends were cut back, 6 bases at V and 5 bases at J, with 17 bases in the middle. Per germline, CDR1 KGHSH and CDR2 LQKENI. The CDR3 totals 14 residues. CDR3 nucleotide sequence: TGTGCCAGCTCCCCATCGCAGGGTATGAACGAGCAGTACTTC. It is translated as CASSPSQGMNEQYF.

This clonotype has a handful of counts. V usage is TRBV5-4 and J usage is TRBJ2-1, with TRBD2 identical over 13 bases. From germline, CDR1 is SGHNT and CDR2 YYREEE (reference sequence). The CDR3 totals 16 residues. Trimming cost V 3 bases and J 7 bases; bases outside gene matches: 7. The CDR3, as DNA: TGTGCCAGCAGCTCTTGGACTAGCGGGGGTATGAATGAGCAGTTCTTC. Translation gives CASSSWTSGGMNEQFF.

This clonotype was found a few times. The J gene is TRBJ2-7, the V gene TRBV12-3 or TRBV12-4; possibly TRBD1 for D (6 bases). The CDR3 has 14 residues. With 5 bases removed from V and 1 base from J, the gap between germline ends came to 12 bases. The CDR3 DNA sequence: TGTGCCAGCAGTCGTTACAGGGAGTCCTACGAGCAGTACTTC. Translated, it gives CASSRYRESYEQYF.

The CDR3: CASSSTVSSGNTIYF. CDR3 DNA: TGTGCCAGCAGCTCGACTGTGAGCTCTGGAAACACCATATATTTT. The V gene is TRBV7-6, the J gene TRBJ1-3; no definite D call. The germline V and J ends were trimmed by 4 bases and 0 bases, with 10 bases remaining between them. Germline V gene sequence: CDR1 SGHVS, CDR2 FNYEAQ. The CDR3 consists of 15 residues.

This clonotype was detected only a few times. The DNA of the CDR3 is TGTGCCACCAGTACAGGGGCCGTCTCCTATGGCTACACCTTC. Translating gives CATSTGAVSYGYTF. This rearrangement joins TRBV15 to TRBJ1-2; 7 bases agree with TRBD1. The CDR3 is 14 amino acids. Trimming took 6 bases from V and 4 from J; bases not matched to a gene: 8. The germline V gene has CDR1 LNHNV and CDR2 YYDKDF (reference sequence).

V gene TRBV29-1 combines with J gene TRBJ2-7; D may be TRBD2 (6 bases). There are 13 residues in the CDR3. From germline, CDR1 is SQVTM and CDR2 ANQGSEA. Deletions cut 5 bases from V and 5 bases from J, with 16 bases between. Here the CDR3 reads CSVQQSPGDEQYF. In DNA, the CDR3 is TGCAGCGTTCAACAATCACCGGGGGACGAGCAGTACTTC.

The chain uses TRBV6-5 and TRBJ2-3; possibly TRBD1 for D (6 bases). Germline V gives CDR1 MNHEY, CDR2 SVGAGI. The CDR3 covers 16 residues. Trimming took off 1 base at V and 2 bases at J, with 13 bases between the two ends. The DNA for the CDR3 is TGTGCCAGCAGTTACTATCTGTCAGGGGACACAGATACGCAGTATTTT. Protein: CASSYYLSGDTDTQYF.

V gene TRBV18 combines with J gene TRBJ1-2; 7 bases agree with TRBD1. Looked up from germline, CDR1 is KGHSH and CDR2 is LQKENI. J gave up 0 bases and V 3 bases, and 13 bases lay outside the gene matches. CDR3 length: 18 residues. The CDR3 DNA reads TGTGCCAGCTCACCTCGACCCCTGACAGGGAGACCTAACTATGGCTACACCTTC. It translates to CASSPRPLTGRPNYGYTF.

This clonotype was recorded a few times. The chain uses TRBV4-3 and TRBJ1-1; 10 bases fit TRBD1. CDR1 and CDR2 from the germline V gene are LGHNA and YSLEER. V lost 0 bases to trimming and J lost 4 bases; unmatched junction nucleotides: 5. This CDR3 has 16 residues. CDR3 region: CASSQDGRTGGTEAFF. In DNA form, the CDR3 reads TGCGCCAGCAGCCAAGATGGGCGGACAGGGGGCACTGAAGCTTTCTTT.

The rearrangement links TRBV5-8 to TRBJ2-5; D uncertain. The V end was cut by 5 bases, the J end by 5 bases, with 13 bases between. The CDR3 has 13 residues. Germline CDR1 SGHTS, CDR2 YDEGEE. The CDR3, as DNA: TGTGCCAGCAGGGGCCGGTCTGGGGAGACCCAGTACTTC. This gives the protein CASRGRSGETQYF.

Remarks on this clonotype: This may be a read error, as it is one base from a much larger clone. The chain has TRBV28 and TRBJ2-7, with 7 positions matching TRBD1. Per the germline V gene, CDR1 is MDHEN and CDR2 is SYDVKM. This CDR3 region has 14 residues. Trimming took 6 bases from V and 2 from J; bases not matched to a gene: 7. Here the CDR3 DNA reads TGTGCCAGCAGCTCCGGGACAGCGCCCTACGAGCAGTACTTC. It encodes CASSSGTAPYEQYF.

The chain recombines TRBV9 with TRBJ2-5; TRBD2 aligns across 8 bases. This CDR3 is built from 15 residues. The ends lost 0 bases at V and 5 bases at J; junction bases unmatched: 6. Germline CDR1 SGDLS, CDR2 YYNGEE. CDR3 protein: CASSVGPGGYETQYF. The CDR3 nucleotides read TGTGCCAGCAGCGTAGGTCCGGGGGGGTATGAGACCCAGTACTTC. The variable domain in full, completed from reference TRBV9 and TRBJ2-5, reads DSGVTQTPKHLITATGQRVTLRCSPRSGDLSVYWYQQSLDQGLQFLIQYYNGEERAKGNILERFSAQQFPDLHSELNLSSLELGDSALYFCASSVGPGGYETQYFGPGTRLLVL.

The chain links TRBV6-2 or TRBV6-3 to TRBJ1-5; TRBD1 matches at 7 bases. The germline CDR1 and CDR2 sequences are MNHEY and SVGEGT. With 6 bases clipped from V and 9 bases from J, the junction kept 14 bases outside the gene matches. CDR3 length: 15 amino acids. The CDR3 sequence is CASRRDSAGRGPQHF. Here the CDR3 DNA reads TGTGCCAGCAGACGGGACAGCGCCGGACGTGGGCCCCAGCATTTT.

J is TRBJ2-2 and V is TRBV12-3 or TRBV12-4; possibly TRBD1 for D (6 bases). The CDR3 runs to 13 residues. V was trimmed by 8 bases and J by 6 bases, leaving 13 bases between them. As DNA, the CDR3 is TGTGCCAGCGGGGGCTTTGAGGCCGGGGAGCTGTTTTTT. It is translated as CASGGFEAGELFF.

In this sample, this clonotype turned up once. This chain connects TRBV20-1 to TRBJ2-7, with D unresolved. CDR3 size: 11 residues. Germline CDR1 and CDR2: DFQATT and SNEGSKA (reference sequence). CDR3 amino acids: CSVQNPYEQYF. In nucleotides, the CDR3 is TGCAGCGTCCAGAATCCCTACGAGCAGTACTTC.

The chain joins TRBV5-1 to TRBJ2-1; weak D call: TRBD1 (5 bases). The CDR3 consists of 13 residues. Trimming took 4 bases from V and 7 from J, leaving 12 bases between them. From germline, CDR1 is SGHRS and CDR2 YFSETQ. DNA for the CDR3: TGCGCCAGCAGCGAAGGGGAAATAAATGAGCAGTTCTTC. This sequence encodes CASSEGEINEQFF.

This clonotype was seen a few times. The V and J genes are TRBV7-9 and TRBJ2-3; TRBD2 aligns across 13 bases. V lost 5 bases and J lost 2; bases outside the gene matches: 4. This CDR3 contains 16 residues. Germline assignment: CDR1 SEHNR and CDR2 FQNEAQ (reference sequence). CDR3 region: CASSPGTSGTTDTQYF. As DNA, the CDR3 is TGTGCCAGCAGCCCCGGGACTAGCGGGACCACAGATACGCAGTATTTT.

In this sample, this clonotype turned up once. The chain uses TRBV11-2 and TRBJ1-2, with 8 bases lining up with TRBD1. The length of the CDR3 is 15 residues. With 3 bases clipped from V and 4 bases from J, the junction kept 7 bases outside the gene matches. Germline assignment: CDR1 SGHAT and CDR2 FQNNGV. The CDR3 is CASSLNRGISYGYTF. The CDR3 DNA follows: TGTGCCAGCAGCTTGAACAGGGGGATTAGCTATGGCTACACCTTC.

CDR3 sequence: CASSLGQGAMHTEAFF. The CDR3, as DNA: TGCGCCAGCAGCTTGGGACAGGGTGCTATGCACACTGAAGCTTTCTTT. V and J are TRBV5-1 and TRBJ1-1, with 7 positions matching TRBD1. With 0 bases clipped from V and 3 bases from J, the junction kept 8 bases outside the gene matches. The CDR3 extends over 16 amino acids. Germline CDR1 reads SGHRS; CDR2 reads YFSETQ.

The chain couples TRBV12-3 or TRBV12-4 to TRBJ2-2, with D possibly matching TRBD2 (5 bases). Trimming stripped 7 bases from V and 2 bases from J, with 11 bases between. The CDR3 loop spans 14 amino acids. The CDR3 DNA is TGTGCCAGCACCCCGACTACCAACACCGGGGAGCTGTTTTTT. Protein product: CASTPTTNTGELFF.

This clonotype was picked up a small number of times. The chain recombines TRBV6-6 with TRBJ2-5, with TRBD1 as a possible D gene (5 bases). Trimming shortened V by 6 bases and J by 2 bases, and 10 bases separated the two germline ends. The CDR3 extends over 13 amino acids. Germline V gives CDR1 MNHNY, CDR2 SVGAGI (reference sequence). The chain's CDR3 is CASRKGVQETQYF. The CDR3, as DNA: TGTGCCAGCAGAAAAGGGGTGCAAGAGACCCAGTACTTC.

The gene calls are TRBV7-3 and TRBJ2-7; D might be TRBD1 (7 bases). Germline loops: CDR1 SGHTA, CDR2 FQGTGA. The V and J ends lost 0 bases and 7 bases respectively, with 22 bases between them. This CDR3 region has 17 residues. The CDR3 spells CASSLTVGRGQLGEQYF. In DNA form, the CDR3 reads TGTGCCAGCAGCTTAACCGTAGGGCGGGGACAGCTTGGGGAGCAGTACTTC.

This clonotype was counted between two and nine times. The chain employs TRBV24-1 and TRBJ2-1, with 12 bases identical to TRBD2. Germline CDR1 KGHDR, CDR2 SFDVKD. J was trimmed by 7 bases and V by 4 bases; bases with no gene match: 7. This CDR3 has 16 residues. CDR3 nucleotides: TGTGCCACCAGTGAGACCGCTAGCGGGAGGGGTAATGAGCAGTTCTTC. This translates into CATSETASGRGNEQFF.

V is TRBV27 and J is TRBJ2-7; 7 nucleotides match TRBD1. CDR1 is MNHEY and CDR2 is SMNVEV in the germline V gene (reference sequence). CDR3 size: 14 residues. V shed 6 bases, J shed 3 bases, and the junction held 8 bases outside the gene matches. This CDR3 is CASRDPGQHYEQYF. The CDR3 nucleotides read TGTGCCAGCAGAGATCCGGGACAGCACTACGAGCAGTACTTC.

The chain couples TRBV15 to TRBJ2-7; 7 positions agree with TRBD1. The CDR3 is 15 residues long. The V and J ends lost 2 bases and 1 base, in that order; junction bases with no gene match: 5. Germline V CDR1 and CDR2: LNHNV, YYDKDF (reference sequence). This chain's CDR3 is CATSRSRQGSYEQYF. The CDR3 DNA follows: TGTGCCACCAGCAGATCGCGACAGGGATCCTACGAGCAGTACTTC.

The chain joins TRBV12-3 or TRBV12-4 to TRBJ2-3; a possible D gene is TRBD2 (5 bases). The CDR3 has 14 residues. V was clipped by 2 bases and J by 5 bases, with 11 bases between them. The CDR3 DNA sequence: TGTGCCAGCAGTTTAACACTAGAGAGAGATACGCAGTATTTT. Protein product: CASSLTLERDTQYF.